The rows below give T cell receptor beta chains drawn from one sample of a study of Graves' ophthalmopathy and Graves' hyperthyroidism. TCRdb re-analysed the multiplex PCR reads in MiXCR, keeping a single row per CDR3 protein. The profile shows 660,000 or so distinct CDR3 sequences, 35% to 45% of them singletons. The sequencing input was peripheral blood. These receptors came from an adult man with Graves' ophthalmopathy. Each CDR3 is given with its conserved first and last residue. The D gene is left open where the match is weak. Not all rows give a size; the values are once, few, many and, for expanded clones, a class.

CDR3aa: CASSPPSRVVAYGGYTF
CDR3nt: TGTGCCAGCTCACCGCCCTCTCGAGTAGTGGCCTATGGTGGCTACACCTTC
len: 17
d_gene: NA
j_gene: TRBJ1-2
abundance: few
v_gene: TRBV10-3

CDR3aa: CATSSPTSRAGGTDTQYF
CDR3nt: TGTGCCACCAGCAGCCCCACATCCCGGGCGGGGGGTACAGATACGCAGTATTTT
len: 18
d_gene: TRBD2
j_gene: TRBJ2-3
abundance: once
v_gene: TRBV15

CDR3aa: CASSQDRTAYSNQPQHF
CDR3nt: TGCGCCAGCAGCCAAGATCGAACAGCCTATAGCAATCAGCCCCAGCATTTT
len: 17
d_gene: NA
j_gene: TRBJ1-5
abundance: few
v_gene: TRBV4-3

CDR3aa: CASNPTDLNTEAFF
CDR3nt: TGTGCCAGCAACCCGACAGATCTGAACACTGAAGCTTTCTTT
len: 14
d_gene: NA
j_gene: TRBJ1-1
abundance: many
v_gene: TRBV12-3/TRBV12-4

CDR3aa: CASSVGQGGYQPQHF
CDR3nt: TGTGCCAGCAGTGTAGGGCAGGGTGGGTATCAGCCCCAGCATTTT
len: 15
d_gene: NA
j_gene: TRBJ1-5
abundance: many
v_gene: TRBV6-1

CDR3aa: CASSDRDPEAF
CDR3nt: TGTGCCAGCAGTGACCGGGATCCCGAAGCTTTC
len: 11
d_gene: NA
j_gene: TRBJ2-6
abundance: NA
v_gene: TRBV2

CDR3aa: CASSPADIYEQYF
CDR3nt: TGTGCCAGCAGCCCAGCTGACATTTACGAGCAGTACTTC
len: 13
d_gene: NA
j_gene: TRBJ2-7
abundance: many
v_gene: TRBV14

CDR3aa: CAVFAINEAFF
CDR3nt: TGTGCCGTATTTGCTATCAATGAGGCTTTCTTT
len: 11
d_gene: NA
j_gene: TRBJ1-1
abundance: few
v_gene: TRBV6-6

CDR3aa: CASSSGFPNTGELFF
CDR3nt: TGTGCCAGCAGCTCGGGGTTTCCGAACACCGGGGAGCTGTTTTTT
len: 15
d_gene: NA
j_gene: TRBJ2-2
abundance: many
v_gene: TRBV6-6

CDR3aa: CATEGASATGYEQYF
CDR3nt: TGTGCCACCGAAGGTGCTAGCGCCACGGGGTACGAGCAGTACTTC
len: 15
d_gene: NA
j_gene: TRBJ2-7
abundance: NA
v_gene: TRBV10-3

CDR3aa: CASSLTRTSEKTQYF
CDR3nt: TGTGCTAGCAGCTTAACAAGGACTAGCGAGAAGACCCAGTACTTC
len: 15
d_gene: TRBD2
j_gene: TRBJ2-5
abundance: many
v_gene: TRBV7-7